This T cell receptor beta chain was identified during a study of type 1 regulatory T cells. Study-level background: T-allo10 is a Tr1-enriched, alloantigen-specific CD4 T cell product made in vitro.

From the reads, TCRdb called clonotypes with MiXCR, one entry per CDR3 protein. The sample lists approximately 97,000 distinct CDR3 sequences, roughly 28% seen once, with 2.2% in the top ten. As concerns this clonotype: A read error is possible here, since a much larger clone lies one base away.

This clonotype was obtained from a human donor in good health. The source material was CD4+ T cells, either the whole sample or a sorted fraction (not recorded which).

CDR3 region: CASRTTSNQPQHF. DNA of the CDR3: TGTGCCAGCAGGACTACTAGCAATCAGCCCCAGCATTTT. This chain joins TRBV12-3 or TRBV12-4 and TRBJ1-5; D call uncertain. The V end was cut by 6 bases, the J end by 0 bases, with 6 bases between. The CDR3 has 13 amino acids.